Shown below are 30 T cell receptor beta chains from a single sample sequenced in a study of T-cell reconstitution after alpha-beta-depleted transplantation in children. For TCRbeta, the library was prepared with unique molecular identifiers. One entry per CDR3 protein results from TCRdb running MiXCR on the PCR reads. The sample yields about 230,000 distinct CDR3 sequences, 9.7% seen once. The specimen was PBMCs from the stem cell graft donor, collected from the stem cell graft. All receptors come from a human donor who donated a stem cell graft to a child with SCID.

In this sample, this clonotype turned up many times. The chain couples TRBV28 to TRBJ1-6; D is undetermined. Trimming pared 2 bases from V and 9 bases from J, leaving 11 bases between. The CDR3 is 14 residues long. CDR1 and CDR2 (germline): MDHEN, SYDVKM. The CDR3 DNA follows: TGTGCCAGCAGTTTAGGGAAAGTCCTTTCACCCCTCCACTTT. It is translated as CASSLGKVLSPLHF. The variable domain in full, with the rest retrieved from reference TRBV28 and TRBJ1-6, is DVKVTQSSRYLVKRTGEKVFLECVQDMDHENMFWYRQDPGLGLRLIYFSYDVKMKEKGDIPEGYSVSREKKERFSLILESASTNQTSMYLCASSLGKVLSPLHFGNGTRLTVT.

This clonotype was seen repeatedly, ten times or more. The gene calls are TRBV28 and TRBJ2-3; a possible D gene is TRBD2 (6 bases). V was shortened by 3 bases and J by 2 bases, with 18 bases between the two germline ends. Germline loops: CDR1 MDHEN, CDR2 SYDVKM. This CDR3 contains 17 residues. The CDR3 region is CASSFLRGTGDTDTQYF. The CDR3, as DNA: TGTGCCAGCAGTTTCCTACGGGGTACGGGGGACACAGATACGCAGTATTTT.

This clonotype has a count of ten or more. The chain employs TRBV12-3 or TRBV12-4 and TRBJ1-5; D perhaps matches TRBD1 (6 bases). CDR3 length equals 16 residues. V was trimmed by 0 bases and J by 4 bases, leaving 13 bases between them. CDR3 amino acids: CASSLARGAMNQPQHF. The DNA for the CDR3 is TGTGCCAGCAGTTTAGCGCGGGGGGCGATGAATCAGCCCCAGCATTTT.

This CDR3 reads CASSPPGQGVKNIQYF. CDR3 sequence (DNA): TGTGCCAGCTCACCTCCGGGACAGGGGGTCAAAAACATTCAGTACTTC. V is TRBV18 and J is TRBJ2-4, with 11 bases aligning to TRBD1. The CDR3 sequence is 16 residues long. Germline V gives CDR1 KGHSH, CDR2 LQKENI. V trimming: 3 bases; J trimming: 3 bases; junction bases outside the gene matches: 4.

This clonotype was observed at least ten times. The genes are TRBV20-1 and TRBJ2-2; 8 bases fit TRBD2. Trimming removed 2 bases from V and 0 bases from J; junction bases left unmatched: 5. Germline loops: CDR1 DFQATT, CDR2 SNEGSKA (reference sequence). The CDR3 is made up of 16 amino acids. The CDR3 bases are TGCAGTGCTAGACGAGCGGGGGACCCGAACACCGGGGAGCTGTTTTTT. As protein: CSARRAGDPNTGELFF.

This clonotype was picked up many times. The V gene is TRBV29-1, the J gene TRBJ2-3; perhaps TRBD2 as D (5 bases). The CDR3 loop spans 12 amino acids. V lost 6 bases to trimming and J lost 2 bases, with 9 bases between them. The V gene's germline CDR1 is SQVTM and CDR2 ANQGSEA. The CDR3 DNA sequence: TGCAGCGTCGGTCGGGACACAGATACGCAGTATTTT. Amino acids: CSVGRDTDTQYF.

This chain joins TRBV5-1 and TRBJ2-7; D is unresolved. V was pared by 8 bases and J by 3 bases, with 15 bases between. The CDR3 extends over 13 amino acids. Per germline, CDR1 SGHRS and CDR2 YFSETQ. The CDR3 reads CARPSGPFYEQYF. DNA for the CDR3: TGCGCCAGGCCCTCCGGGCCCTTCTACGAGCAGTACTTC. Combining the CDR3 with reference TRBV5-1 and TRBJ2-7 gives the whole variable domain KAGVTQTPRYLIKTRGQQVTLSCSPISGHRSVSWYQQTPGQGLQFLFEYFSETQRNKGNFPGRFSGRQFSNSRSEMNVSTLELGDSALYLCARPSGPFYEQYFGPGTRLTVT.

This clonotype came up many times. The gene calls are TRBV5-1 and TRBJ1-1; D perhaps matches TRBD1 (5 bases). V was cut by 3 bases and J by 1 base, with 10 bases left in between. CDR1 and CDR2 (germline): SGHRS, YFSETQ. This CDR3 region has 14 residues. This CDR3 reads CASSSGGTNTEAFF. The CDR3 nucleotides are TGCGCCAGCAGCTCCGGGGGGACGAACACTGAAGCTTTCTTT.

This clonotype appeared many times. The V and J genes are TRBV12-3 or TRBV12-4 and TRBJ2-5; 8 positions match TRBD1. After removal of 1 base from V and 5 bases from J, the junction contained 6 bases not matched to a gene. The CDR3 has 15 amino acids. CDR3 nucleotides: TGTGCCAGCAGTTTAGGGGACAGGAATATGGAGACCCAGTACTTC. It encodes CASSLGDRNMETQYF.

Many counts were recorded for this clonotype. V usage is TRBV6-2 or TRBV6-3 and J usage is TRBJ2-4; perhaps TRBD1 as D (5 bases). Germline assignment: CDR1 MNHEY and CDR2 SVGEGT. This CDR3 is built from 17 residues. Trimming took 2 bases from V and 0 from J, leaving 14 bases between them. The chain's CDR3 is CASSYLQPRGAKNIQYF. CDR3 DNA: TGTGCCAGCAGTTACCTCCAGCCAAGGGGAGCCAAAAACATTCAGTACTTC.

This clonotype has a count of ten or more. The chain employs TRBV2 and TRBJ1-2; no definite D call. CDR3 length equals 15 residues. From germline, CDR1 is SNHLY and CDR2 FYNNEI. V was clipped by 7 bases and J by 1 base, with 16 bases between them. CDR3 sequence reads: CASTRIPGVNYGYTF. The CDR3 bases are TGTGCCAGCACCAGGATTCCAGGAGTTAACTATGGCTACACCTTC. Supplemented by reference TRBV2 and TRBJ1-2, the full variable domain reads EPEVTQTPSHQVTQMGQEVILRCVPISNHLYFYWYRQILGQKVEFLVSFYNNEISEKSEIFDDQFSVERPDGSNFTLKIRSTKLEDSAMYFCASTRIPGVNYGYTFGSGTRLTVV.

This clonotype was recorded at least ten times. The chain recombines TRBV6-8 with TRBJ2-6; possible D gene TRBD1, 5 bases. V lost 2 bases to trimming and J lost 1 base, with 18 bases between them. Germline V lookup: CDR1 MNHGY, CDR2 SAAAGT. This CDR3 contains 19 residues. The DNA for the CDR3 is TGTGCCAGCAGTTACCCACGGAAAGTCAGGGTATCTGGGGCCAACGTCCTGACTTTC. This codes for CASSYPRKVRVSGANVLTF.

Many counts were recorded for this clonotype. The gene calls are TRBV7-2 and TRBJ2-7; no clear D gene. With 5 bases removed from V and 2 bases from J, the gap between germline ends came to 7 bases. Germline CDR1 and CDR2: SGHTA and FQGNSA. The CDR3 contains 12 residues. The CDR3 DNA reads as TGTGCCAGCAGCCTATGGCCCTACGAGCAGTACTTC. Translating gives CASSLWPYEQYF.

This clonotype was counted many times. V usage is TRBV10-3 and J usage is TRBJ2-1; 11 bases match TRBD1. After removal of 6 bases from V and 6 bases from J, the junction contained 10 bases not matched to a gene. Germline V gene sequence: CDR1 ENHRY, CDR2 SYGVKD. This CDR3 contains 16 residues. CDR3 region: CAIRQNGQGASNEQFF. The CDR3 bases are TGTGCCATCAGGCAAAACGGACAGGGGGCGTCCAATGAGCAGTTCTTC.

This clonotype was found many times. This chain links TRBV5-1 with TRBJ2-1; 7 nucleotides agree with TRBD1. The CDR3 runs 15 residues. The V gene's germline CDR1 is SGHRS and CDR2 YFSETQ. The V gene end was trimmed by 2 bases and the J gene end by 6 bases; junction bases not matched to a gene: 8. The CDR3 DNA sequence: TGCGCCAGCAGCTTCCGACAGGGAGTCGGCAATGAGCAGTTCTTC. Protein product: CASSFRQGVGNEQFF. Full variable domain (rest looked up from reference TRBV5-1 and TRBJ2-1): KAGVTQTPRYLIKTRGQQVTLSCSPISGHRSVSWYQQTPGQGLQFLFEYFSETQRNKGNFPGRFSGRQFSNSRSEMNVSTLELGDSALYLCASSFRQGVGNEQFFGPGTRLTVL.

In this sample, this clonotype turned up a few times. The V gene is TRBV12-3 or TRBV12-4, the J gene TRBJ1-5; D is perhaps TRBD1 (5 bases). The CDR3 length is 14 residues. Trimming stripped 3 bases from V and 6 bases from J, with 12 bases between. The CDR3 is CASSFLGAGQPQHF. DNA of the CDR3: TGTGCCAGCAGTTTTTTAGGGGCGGGTCAGCCCCAGCATTTT.

This clonotype occurred many times. CDR3 bases: TGTGCCACCAGCAAGGGACGGAACACTGAAGCTTTCTTT. Residues: CATSKGRNTEAFF. The V call is TRBV15, the J call TRBJ1-1; D is possibly TRBD1 (5 bases). Per the germline V gene, CDR1 is LNHNV and CDR2 is YYDKDF (reference sequence). The CDR3 contains 13 residues. The V end was cut by 4 bases, the J end by 1 base, with 7 bases between. The full variable domain, its missing parts supplied by reference TRBV15 and TRBJ1-1, is DAMVIQNPRYQVTQFGKPVTLSCSQTLNHNVMYWYQQKSSQAPKLLFHYYDKDFNNEADTPDNFQSRRPNTSFCFLDIRSPGLGDTAMYLCATSKGRNTEAFFGQGTRLTVV.

This clonotype has at least ten counts. The rearrangement links TRBV12-3 or TRBV12-4 to TRBJ2-1; 9 nucleotides agree with TRBD2. J lost 7 bases, V lost 3 bases, and 10 bases had no gene match. The CDR3 loop spans 16 amino acids. Here the CDR3 reads CASSLLRGGGMNEQFF. Written as DNA, the CDR3 is TGTGCCAGCAGTTTGTTGCGGGGGGGCGGGATGAATGAGCAGTTCTTC.

This clonotype was observed a few times. This CDR3 reads CASRPQWAGELFF. CDR3 nucleotide sequence: TGTGCCAGCAGGCCACAGTGGGCCGGGGAGCTGTTTTTT. The chain joins TRBV28 to TRBJ2-2, with no clear D. The ends were cut back, 6 bases at V and 6 bases at J, with 11 bases in the middle. This CDR3 is 13 amino acids long. CDR1 and CDR2 from the germline V gene are MDHEN and SYDVKM.

This clonotype was counted ten times or more. The chain employs TRBV2 and TRBJ2-1; TRBD2 aligns across 7 bases. This CDR3 is built from 14 residues. Germline V gene lookup returns CDR1 SNHLY and CDR2 FYNNEI. The ends lost 6 bases at V and 7 bases at J; junction bases unmatched: 9. The CDR3 DNA sequence: TGTGCCAGCAGCTTATCGGGGGGTGGAAATGAGCAGTTCTTC. As protein: CASSLSGGGNEQFF.

This clonotype was seen at least ten times. The chain links TRBV7-8 to TRBJ1-2; D uncertain. Looked up from germline, CDR1 is SGHVS and CDR2 is FQNEAQ. This CDR3 has 14 residues. The germline V and J ends were trimmed by 2 bases and 4 bases, with 11 bases remaining between them. CDR3 in DNA: TGTGCCAGCAGCTTATCCCGGCAGTTCTATGGCTACACCTTC. Its translation is CASSLSRQFYGYTF. The whole variable domain, filled in from reference TRBV7-8 and TRBJ1-2, reads GAGVSQSPRYKVAKRGQDVALRCDPISGHVSLFWYQQALGQGPEFLTYFQNEAQLDKSGLPSDRFFAERPEGSVSTLKIQRTQQEDSAVYLCASSLSRQFYGYTFGSGTRLTVV.

Many counts were recorded for this clonotype. This chain connects TRBV5-5 to TRBJ2-2; D possibly corresponds to TRBD1 (6 bases). Trimming removed 5 bases at V and 3 bases at J, with 11 bases between. CDR1 and CDR2 from the germline V gene are SGHKS and YYEKEE (reference sequence). This CDR3 spans 14 amino acids. The CDR3 sequence: CASRIQGYTGELFF. In nucleotides, the CDR3 is TGTGCCAGCAGAATACAGGGATACACCGGGGAGCTGTTTTTT.

There are many counts of this clonotype. V is TRBV5-1 and J is TRBJ1-1; 8 nucleotides line up with TRBD1. The CDR3 length is 14 residues. V shed 4 bases, J shed 2 bases, and the junction held 4 bases outside the gene matches. From germline, CDR1 is SGHRS and CDR2 YFSETQ. Here the CDR3 reads CASSQGAGNTEAFF. The CDR3 nucleotides read TGCGCCAGCAGCCAGGGGGCAGGTAACACTGAAGCTTTCTTT.

In this sample, this clonotype turned up many times. The chain has TRBV12-3 or TRBV12-4 and TRBJ2-2, with D possibly TRBD1 on 6 matching bases. The CDR3 contains 13 residues. Trimming removed 7 bases from V and 5 bases from J, with 11 bases in between. The CDR3 here is CASTLDRTGELFF. The CDR3, as DNA: TGTGCCAGCACCCTAGACAGGACCGGGGAGCTGTTTTTT.

This clonotype turned up a few times. This chain uses TRBV21-1 with TRBJ2-2; the table's D call TRBD2 went unverified against the DNA. TRBV21-1 constitutes a pseudogene. The CDR3 is made up of 18 amino acids. The CDR3, as DNA: TGTGCCAGCAGCAAGCCCGAGACTAGCGGGGGGAACACCGGGGAGCTGTTTTTT. This sequence encodes CASSKPETSGGNTGELFF.

This clonotype has ten or more counts. The J gene is TRBJ2-1, the V gene TRBV7-2, with 9 bases matching TRBD1. The CDR3 has 14 residues. CDR1 and CDR2 (germline): SGHTA, FQGNSA. J was trimmed by 9 bases and V by 5 bases; bases with no gene match: 8. CDR3 nucleotide sequence: TGTGCCAGCAGCCTAGGACAGGGGTTTGCTGAGCAGTTCTTC. Its protein is CASSLGQGFAEQFF. Full variable domain (remainder filled in from reference TRBV7-2 and TRBJ2-1): GAGVSQSPSNKVTEKGKDVELRCDPISGHTALYWYRQSLGQGLEFLIYFQGNSAPDKSGLPSDRFSAERTGGSVSTLTIQRTQQEDSAVYLCASSLGQGFAEQFFGPGTRLTVL.

This clonotype was counted between two and nine times. V gene TRBV6-2 or TRBV6-3 combines with J gene TRBJ2-1, with 8 nucleotides matching TRBD2. The germline gives CDR1 MNHEY, CDR2 SVGEGT. With 10 bases clipped from V and 9 bases from J, the junction kept 2 bases outside the gene matches. The CDR3 totals 10 residues. The CDR3 region has the DNA TGTGCCACCGGGGGGGGTGAGCAGTTCTTC. Amino acids: CATGGGEQFF.

There are many counts of this clonotype. The V and J genes are TRBV20-1 and TRBJ1-1; D is possibly TRBD1 (6 bases). Trimming pared 3 bases from V and 0 bases from J, leaving 11 bases between. The CDR3 is made up of 14 amino acids. The germline gives CDR1 DFQATT, CDR2 SNEGSKA (reference sequence). CDR3 loop: CSASVAGVNTEAFF. CDR3 nucleotides: TGCAGTGCTAGTGTGGCAGGGGTGAACACTGAAGCTTTCTTT.

In this sample, this clonotype turned up many times. The chain uses TRBV5-1 and TRBJ2-1; a possible D gene is TRBD1 (6 bases). Germline CDR1 and CDR2: SGHRS and YFSETQ. The CDR3 is 14 residues long. V lost 3 bases and J lost 8, with 15 bases in between. The CDR3 loop reads CASSWQGPGDEQFF. The CDR3 coding sequence is TGCGCCAGCAGCTGGCAGGGGCCTGGGGATGAGCAGTTCTTC.

Ten or more counts support this clonotype. The J gene is TRBJ2-7, the V gene TRBV4-1; D remains unclear. The V gene's germline CDR1 is MGHRA and CDR2 YSYEKL. This CDR3 has 16 amino acids. Trimming removed 0 bases from V and 3 bases from J, with 15 bases in between. The CDR3 DNA sequence: TGCGCCAGCAGCCAAGAAAACGCCCAGCCTTTCTACGAGCAGTACTTC. Protein: CASSQENAQPFYEQYF.